The sequence of this T cell receptor (beta chain) was determined in a study of blood T cell repertoires in COVID-19. Across the whole study: From the United States, Italy and Spain came samples of acute and convalescent COVID-19.

Original handling: Estimates of nucleated cell counts were drawn from the amplification of reference gene primers. The table came from immunoSEQ multiplex PCR; TCRdb's copy has only in-frame clones and leaves some out. D and trimming were read from the DNA, whereas the V and J calls and clone size are those reported in that table. This table has hundreds of thousands of clones, approximately 83% appearing once. Seattle's cohort entered during active infection and was followed longitudinally. Germline CDR1 reads ENHRY; CDR2 reads SYGVKD. This CDR3 is 12 amino acids long. V lost 0 bases to trimming and J lost 8 bases, with 5 bases between them.

The receptor's source is a woman in her thirties with COVID-19, enrolled during active disease. The specimen sequenced was peripheral blood. The gene calls are TRBV10-3 and TRBJ2-1, with a possible D match to TRBD2 (5 bases). The CDR3 nucleotides read TGTGCCATCAGTGAGTCGGGAGATGAGCAGTTCTTC. Protein: CAISESGDEQFF.